The 8 T cell receptor beta chains presented below share a single source sample, sequenced in a study of blood T cell repertoires in COVID-19. Using immunoSEQ multiplex PCR, the repertoire was profiled, and TCRdb retains in-frame clones only, with some absent. This sample carries tens of thousands of clones, over 75% of them seen once, and the ten largest clones take around 2%. Source material: peripheral blood. The origin of the receptors is a human donor in a cohort sampled during active COVID-19.

DNA for the CDR3: TGTGCCAGCAGCTTGGCAGGGGTTAATTCACCCCTCCACTTT. It is translated as CASSLAGVNSPLHF. V is TRBV5-4 and J is TRBJ1-6; perhaps TRBD1 as D (6 bases). The CDR3 consists of 14 residues. CDR1 is SGHNT, CDR2 YYREEE, per germline (reference sequence). Trimming stripped 0 bases from V and 6 bases from J, with 7 bases between.

This clone was recorded only once. The CDR3 nucleotides read TGCAGTGCTAGTCCCACGGGGAAAAAAGGTTTCTTT. It codes for CSASPTGKKGFF. This sequence joins TRBV20-1 and TRBJ1-1; D remains ambiguous. Trimming cost V 3 bases and J 13 bases, with 18 bases left between them. The CDR3 is 12 amino acids. The V gene's germline CDR1 is DFQATT and CDR2 SNEGSKA (reference sequence).

This clone was recorded once. The gene calls are TRBV19 and TRBJ1-4, with 9 bases identical to TRBD1. This CDR3 region has 14 residues. Germline trimming cut 9 bases from V and 10 bases from J; bases unmatched to any gene: 12. Germline lookup yields CDR1 LNHDA and CDR2 SQIVND (reference sequence). Written as DNA, the CDR3 is TGTGCCAGCGAACGGGGACAGGGAATCGGAAAACTGTTTTTT. Its protein product is CASERGQGIGKLFF. Drawing the rest from reference TRBV19 and TRBJ1-4, the complete variable domain is DGGITQSPKYLFRKEGQNVTLSCEQNLNHDAMYWYRQDPGQGLRLIYYSQIVNDFQKGDIAEGYSVSREKKESFPLTVTSAQKNPTAFYLCASERGQGIGKLFFGSGTQLSVL.

This chain connects TRBV5-4 to TRBJ2-5; possible D gene TRBD2, 6 bases. The CDR3 consists of 17 residues. Trimming removed 1 base at V and 1 base at J, with 17 bases between. Looked up from germline, CDR1 is SGHNT and CDR2 is YYREEE (reference sequence). Here the CDR3 reads CASSLYAGISPQETQYF. In DNA, the CDR3 is TGTGCCAGCAGCTTGTACGCGGGAATATCGCCCCAAGAGACCCAGTACTTC.

The rearrangement uses TRBV4-1 and TRBJ2-1; D unclear. Trimming took off 3 bases at V and 6 bases at J, with 6 bases between the two ends. The germline gives CDR1 MGHRA, CDR2 YSYEKL. The CDR3 has 12 residues. CDR3 sequence reads: CASSQRLNEQFF. Written as DNA, the CDR3 is TGCGCCAGCAGCCAGCGCCTCAATGAGCAGTTCTTC.

This chain joins TRBV7-2 and TRBJ2-7, with 10 nucleotides matching TRBD2. Per germline, CDR1 SGHTA and CDR2 FQGNSA. CDR3 length: 14 amino acids. Germline trimming cut 6 bases from V and 7 bases from J; bases unmatched to any gene: 9. The CDR3 protein is CASSSTSGTREQYF. DNA for the CDR3: TGTGCCAGCAGTTCCACTAGCGGGACGCGGGAGCAGTACTTC. Drawing the rest from reference TRBV7-2 and TRBJ2-7, the complete variable domain is GAGVSQSPSNKVTEKGKDVELRCDPISGHTALYWYRQSLGQGLEFLIYFQGNSAPDKSGLPSDRFSAERTGGSVSTLTIQRTQQEDSAVYLCASSSTSGTREQYFGPGTRLTVT.

The chain employs TRBV7-9 and TRBJ1-4; D unresolved. CDR3 length equals 15 residues. Germline V CDR1 and CDR2: SEHNR, FQNEAQ (reference sequence). V lost 3 bases and J lost 8, with 16 bases in between. The CDR3 reads CASSFSVGGGEKLFF. CDR3 coding DNA: TGTGCCAGCAGCTTTTCGGTTGGAGGAGGCGAAAAACTGTTTTTT.

The rearrangement uses TRBV7-2 and TRBJ2-3; a possible D gene is TRBD2 (6 bases). The germline V gene encodes CDR1 SGHTA and CDR2 FQGNSA. Trimming took 5 bases from V and 3 from J, leaving 9 bases between them. This CDR3 has 13 amino acids. CDR3 sequence: CASSELATDTQYF. Written as DNA, the CDR3 is TGTGCCAGCAGCGAACTAGCTACAGATACGCAGTATTTT.